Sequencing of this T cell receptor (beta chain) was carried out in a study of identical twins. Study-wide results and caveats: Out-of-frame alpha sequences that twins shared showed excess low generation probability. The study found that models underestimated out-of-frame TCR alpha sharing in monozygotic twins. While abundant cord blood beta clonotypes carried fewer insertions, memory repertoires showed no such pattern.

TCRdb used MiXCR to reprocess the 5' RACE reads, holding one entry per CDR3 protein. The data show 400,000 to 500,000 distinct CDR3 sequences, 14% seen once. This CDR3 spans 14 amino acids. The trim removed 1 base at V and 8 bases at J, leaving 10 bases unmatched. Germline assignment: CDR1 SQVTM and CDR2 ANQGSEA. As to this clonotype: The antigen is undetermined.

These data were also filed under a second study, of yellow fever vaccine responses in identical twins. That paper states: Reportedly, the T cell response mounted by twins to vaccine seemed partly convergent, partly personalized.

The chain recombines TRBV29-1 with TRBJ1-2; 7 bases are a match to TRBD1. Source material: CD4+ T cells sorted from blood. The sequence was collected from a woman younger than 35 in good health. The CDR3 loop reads CSVEGQGRQGGYTF. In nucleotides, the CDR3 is TGCAGCGTTGAAGGACAGGGACGGCAGGGGGGCTACACCTTC. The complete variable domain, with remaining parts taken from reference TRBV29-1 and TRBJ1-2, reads SAVISQKPSRDICQRGTSLTIQCQVDSQVTMMFWYRQQPGQSLTLIATANQGSEATYESGFVIDKFPISRPNLTFSTLTVSNMSPEDSSIYLCSVEGQGRQGGYTFGSGTRLTVV.